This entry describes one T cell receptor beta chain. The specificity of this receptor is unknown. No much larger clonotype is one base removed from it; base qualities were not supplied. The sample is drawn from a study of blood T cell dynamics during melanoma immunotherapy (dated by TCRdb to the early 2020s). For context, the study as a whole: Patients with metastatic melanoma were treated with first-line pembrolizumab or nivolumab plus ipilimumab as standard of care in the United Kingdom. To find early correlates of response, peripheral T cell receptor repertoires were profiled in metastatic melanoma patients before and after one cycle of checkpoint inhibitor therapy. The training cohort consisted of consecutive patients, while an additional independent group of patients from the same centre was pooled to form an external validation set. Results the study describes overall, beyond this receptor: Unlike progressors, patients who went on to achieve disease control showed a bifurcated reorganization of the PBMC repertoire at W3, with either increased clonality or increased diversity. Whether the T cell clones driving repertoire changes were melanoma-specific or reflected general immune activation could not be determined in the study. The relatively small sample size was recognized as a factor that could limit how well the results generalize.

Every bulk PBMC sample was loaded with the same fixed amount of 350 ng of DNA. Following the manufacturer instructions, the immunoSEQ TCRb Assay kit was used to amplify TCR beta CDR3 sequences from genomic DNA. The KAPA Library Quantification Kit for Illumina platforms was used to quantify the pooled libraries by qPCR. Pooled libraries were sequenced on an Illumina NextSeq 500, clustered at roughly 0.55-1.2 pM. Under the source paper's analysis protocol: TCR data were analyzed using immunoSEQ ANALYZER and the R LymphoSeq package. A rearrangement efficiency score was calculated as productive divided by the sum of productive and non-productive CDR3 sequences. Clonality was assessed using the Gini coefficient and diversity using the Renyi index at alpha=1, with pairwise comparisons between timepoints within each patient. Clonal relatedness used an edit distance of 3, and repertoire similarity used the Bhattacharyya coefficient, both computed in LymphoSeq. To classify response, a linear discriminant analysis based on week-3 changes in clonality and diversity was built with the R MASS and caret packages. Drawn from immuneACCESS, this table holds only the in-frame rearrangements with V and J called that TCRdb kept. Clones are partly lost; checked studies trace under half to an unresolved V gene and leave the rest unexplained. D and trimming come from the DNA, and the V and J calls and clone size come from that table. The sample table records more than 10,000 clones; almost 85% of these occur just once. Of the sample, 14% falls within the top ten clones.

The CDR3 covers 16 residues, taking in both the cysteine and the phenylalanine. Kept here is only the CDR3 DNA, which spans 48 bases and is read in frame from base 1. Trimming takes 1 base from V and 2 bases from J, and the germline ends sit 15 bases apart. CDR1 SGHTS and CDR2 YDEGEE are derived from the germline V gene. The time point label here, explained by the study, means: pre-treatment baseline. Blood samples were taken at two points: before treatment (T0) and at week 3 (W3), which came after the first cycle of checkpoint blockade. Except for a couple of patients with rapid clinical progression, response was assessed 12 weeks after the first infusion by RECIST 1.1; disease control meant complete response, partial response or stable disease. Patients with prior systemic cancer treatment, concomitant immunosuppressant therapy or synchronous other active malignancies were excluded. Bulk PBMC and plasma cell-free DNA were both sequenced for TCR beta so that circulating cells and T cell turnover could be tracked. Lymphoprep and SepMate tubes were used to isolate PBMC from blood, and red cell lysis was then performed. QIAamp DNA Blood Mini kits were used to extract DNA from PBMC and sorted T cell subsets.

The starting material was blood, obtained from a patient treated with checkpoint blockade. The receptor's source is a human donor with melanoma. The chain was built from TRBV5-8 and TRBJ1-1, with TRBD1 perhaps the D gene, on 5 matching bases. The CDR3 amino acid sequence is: CASSLLGGGGNTEAFF. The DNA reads TGTGCCAGCAGCTTGCTGGGGGGGGGAGGCAACACTGAAGCTTTCTTT.